The 25 T cell receptor beta chains below all came from one sample that was sequenced in a study of blood T cell repertoires in COVID-19. Using immunoSEQ multiplex PCR, the repertoire was profiled, and TCRdb retains in-frame clones only, with some absent. The sample has approximately 92,000 clones, roughly 82% seen once. Material for sequencing was peripheral blood. Receptor source: an elderly man with acute or convalescent COVID-19.

The chain has TRBV7-9 and TRBJ2-1; D ambiguous. Germline lookup yields CDR1 SEHNR and CDR2 FQNEAQ (reference sequence). The CDR3 runs to 14 residues. V was cut by 0 bases and J by 7 bases, with 10 bases left in between. The CDR3 nucleotides are TGTGCCAGCAGCTTAGCGACGCAGACTAATGAGCAGTTCTTC. Its protein is CASSLATQTNEQFF. Looking up the rest from reference TRBV7-9 and TRBJ2-1 gives the full variable domain: DTGVSQNPRHKITKRGQNVTFRCDPISEHNRLYWYRQTLGQGPEFLTYFQNEAQLEKSRLLSDRFSAERPKGSFSTLEIQRTEQGDSAMYLCASSLATQTNEQFFGPGTRLTVL.

The chain employs TRBV9 and TRBJ1-6; maybe TRBD1 (6 bases). Germline CDR1 and CDR2: SGDLS and YYNGEE. Trimming stripped 3 bases from V and 7 bases from J, with 17 bases between. CDR3 length: 16 amino acids. The CDR3 region has the DNA TGTGCCAGCAGCGCGGGCGGGGGCGAGGGAAATTCACCCCTCCACTTT. Translation gives CASSAGGGEGNSPLHF. The full variable domain, in which reference TRBV9 and TRBJ1-6 provide the parts outside the CDR3, is DSGVTQTPKHLITATGQRVTLRCSPRSGDLSVYWYQQSLDQGLQFLIQYYNGEERAKGNILERFSAQQFPDLHSELNLSSLELGDSALYFCASSAGGGEGNSPLHFGNGTRLTVT.

The chain uses TRBV28 and TRBJ1-2; the D gene is possibly TRBD1 (6 bases). Per germline, CDR1 MDHEN and CDR2 SYDVKM. V lost 8 bases and J lost 0, with 13 bases in between. The CDR3 runs 14 residues. The CDR3 DNA sequence: TGTGCCAGCCTCCCGGACAGTTCTAACTATGGCTACACCTTC. It yields the protein CASLPDSSNYGYTF.

The rearrangement uses TRBV30 and TRBJ2-6; 10 nucleotides agree with TRBD1. There are 17 residues in the CDR3. V gave up 3 bases and J gave up 3 bases; unmatched junction bases: 8. In germline, CDR1 is GTSNPN, CDR2 SVGIG (reference sequence). Written as DNA, the CDR3 is TGTGCCTGGAGGTCAGCGGGACAGGGGTATGGGGCCAACGTCCTGACTTTC. It translates to CAWRSAGQGYGANVLTF. The whole variable domain, remainder taken from reference TRBV30 and TRBJ2-6, is SQTIHQWPATLVQPVGSPLSLECTVEGTSNPNLYWYRQAAGRGLQLLFYSVGIGQISSEVPQNLSASRPQDRQFILSSKKLLLSDSGFYLCAWRSAGQGYGANVLTFGAGSRLTVL.

The V and J genes are TRBV4-3 and TRBJ1-4; D remains ambiguous. The germline V gene has CDR1 LGHNA and CDR2 YSLEER. The CDR3 extends over 15 amino acids. Trimming removed 0 bases from V and 8 bases from J, with 13 bases in between. The CDR3 protein is CASSQEALRSEKLFF. CDR3 in DNA: TGCGCCAGCAGCCAAGAAGCACTCCGAAGCGAAAAACTGTTTTTT.

The rearrangement links TRBV6-5 to TRBJ1-4; a weak D match, TRBD1 (5 bases). V was clipped by 2 bases and J by 5 bases, with 12 bases between them. The CDR3 length is 15 residues. CDR1 MNHEY and CDR2 SVGAGI come from the germline V gene. The chain's CDR3 is CASSYGRQRNEKLFF. Written as DNA, the CDR3 is TGTGCCAGCAGTTACGGGCGACAGCGAAATGAAAAACTGTTTTTT.

The CDR3: CASSLKGEYNQPQHF. In DNA, the CDR3 is TGTGCCAGCAGTCTTAAGGGGGAGTACAATCAGCCCCAGCATTTT. V gene TRBV6-5 combines with J gene TRBJ1-5, with D possibly matching TRBD1 (6 bases). The CDR3 length is 15 residues. The V end was cut by 5 bases, the J end by 3 bases, with 14 bases between. Germline CDR1 is MNHEY and CDR2 is SVGAGI.

The chain has TRBV4-3 and TRBJ2-5; D might be TRBD2 (7 bases). CDR1 is LGHNA, CDR2 YSLEER, per germline. V was trimmed by 1 base and J by 5 bases, leaving 17 bases between them. The CDR3 length is 16 residues. The CDR3 spells CASSQVGGGAGETQYF. CDR3 sequence (DNA): TGCGCCAGCAGCCAAGTTGGAGGGGGGGCCGGGGAGACCCAGTACTTC.

In the case of this clone: Other DNA variants within this sample encode the same CDR3. This chain joins TRBV24-1 and TRBJ2-2, with 7 bases matching TRBD1. Trimming cost V 3 bases and J 4 bases; bases outside gene matches: 4. The CDR3 loop spans 15 amino acids. CDR1 and CDR2 (germline): KGHDR, SFDVKD. CDR3 coding DNA: TGTGCCACCAGTGATCCCCGACAGGGCACCGGGGAGCTGTTTTTT. Translated, it gives CATSDPRQGTGELFF.

This clone was seen just once. The rearrangement joins TRBV6-6 to TRBJ1-4; D is ambiguous. Trimming stripped 0 bases from V and 4 bases from J, with 9 bases between. The CDR3 has 15 residues. Germline V gene lookup returns CDR1 MNHNY and CDR2 SVGAGI (reference sequence). CDR3 nucleotides: TGTGCCAGCAGTTACTCGGCAGGAAATAATGAAAAACTGTTTTTT. This encodes CASSYSAGNNEKLFF.

V and J are TRBV19 and TRBJ1-4; 8 bases match TRBD1. V lost 3 bases to trimming and J lost 8 bases; unmatched junction nucleotides: 11. The CDR3 sequence is 16 residues long. Germline V gives CDR1 LNHDA, CDR2 SQIVND (reference sequence). CDR3 sequence: CASSMAGPGGREKLFF. CDR3 sequence (DNA): TGTGCCAGTAGTATGGCTGGGCCAGGGGGCCGAGAAAAACTGTTTTTT.

This rearrangement joins TRBV4-1 to TRBJ2-7, with 8 positions matching TRBD1. The germline gives CDR1 MGHRA, CDR2 YSYEKL. V dropped 3 bases and J dropped 3; count of bases not matched to a gene: 7. CDR3 size: 15 residues. The CDR3 protein is CASSHPGQVNYEQYF. As DNA, the CDR3 is TGCGCCAGCAGCCACCCGGGACAGGTCAACTACGAGCAGTACTTC.

The J gene is TRBJ1-1, the V gene TRBV5-4; weak D call: TRBD1 (6 bases). CDR1 is SGHNT and CDR2 is YYREEE in the germline V gene (reference sequence). Trimming left V 4 bases short and J 3 bases short, with 16 bases between. The CDR3 spans 15 residues. The CDR3 DNA follows: TGTGCCAGCAGCATGCGCTCACAGGGAGACACTGAAGCTTTCTTT. Translation: CASSMRSQGDTEAFF.

The chain links TRBV4-3 to TRBJ2-1, with 9 nucleotides matching TRBD2. J was trimmed by 7 bases and V by 0 bases; bases with no gene match: 10. The CDR3 loop spans 17 amino acids. Germline V gene data show CDR1 as LGHNA and CDR2 as YSLEER. The CDR3 bases are TGCGCCAGCAGCCAAGAATGGGCTAGCGGGGTTGGGAATGAGCAGTTCTTC. It specifies CASSQEWASGVGNEQFF.

The chain combines TRBV4-1 with TRBJ1-1, with TRBD1 matching 9 bases. The CDR3 is 18 amino acids. The germline V gene encodes CDR1 MGHRA and CDR2 YSYEKL. Trimming at V came to 3 bases and at J to 4 bases, leaving 15 bases not matched to a gene. The CDR3 region has the DNA TGCGCCAGCAGCCACCAGACAGGGGGAGTCTGGGTGAGCACTGAAGCTTTCTTT. Its protein is CASSHQTGGVWVSTEAFF.

The CDR3 region has the DNA TGTGCCAGCAGCGAACACCTCAGATCTAGCAATCAGCCCCAGCATTTT. It encodes CASSEHLRSSNQPQHF. The chain uses TRBV2 and TRBJ1-5; no definite D call. The germline gives CDR1 SNHLY, CDR2 FYNNEI. The CDR3 spans 16 residues. V was pared by 6 bases and J by 0 bases, with 15 bases between.

This chain links TRBV6-5 with TRBJ1-1; 8 nucleotides align to TRBD1. Germline loops: CDR1 MNHEY, CDR2 SVGAGI. The CDR3 totals 13 residues. Germline trimming cut 7 bases from V and 8 bases from J; bases unmatched to any gene: 9. DNA of the CDR3: TGTGCCAGCAACCTCCTCGGGACAGGAGAAGCTTTCTTT. Translation: CASNLLGTGEAFF.

This CDR3 is CASSLMVDGYEQYF. CDR3 coding DNA: TGTGCCAGCAGTCTAATGGTAGACGGGTACGAGCAGTACTTC. This rearrangement joins TRBV9 to TRBJ2-7; no clear D. The CDR3 spans 14 residues. V lost 5 bases to trimming and J lost 4 bases, with 16 bases between them. Germline V gene lookup returns CDR1 SGDLS and CDR2 YYNGEE.

The rearrangement joins TRBV5-4 to TRBJ2-3; the D is unclear. Germline V gene lookup returns CDR1 SGHNT and CDR2 YYREEE (reference sequence). The CDR3 consists of 16 residues. The V gene lost 1 base and the J gene lost 1 base, with 13 bases spanning the gap. CDR3 in DNA: TGTGCCAGCAGCTTGAAAGTGGCCTTTCGCACAGATACGCAGTATTTT. It codes for CASSLKVAFRTDTQYF.

DNA for the CDR3: TGTGCCATCAGTGGTTTTGGACAGCGACAAGAGACCCAGTACTTC. It yields the protein CAISGFGQRQETQYF. The genes are TRBV10-3 and TRBJ2-5; D is perhaps TRBD1 (6 bases). CDR3 length: 15 amino acids. Germline CDR1 and CDR2: ENHRY and SYGVKD. Trimming removed 4 bases from V and 2 bases from J, with 14 bases in between.

A few counts support this clone. The chain has TRBV2 and TRBJ1-5; 10 bases align to TRBD1. CDR3 length: 18 amino acids. Per the germline V gene, CDR1 is SNHLY and CDR2 is FYNNEI. The trim removed 6 bases at V and 0 bases at J, leaving 11 bases unmatched. The CDR3 DNA follows: TGTGCCAGCAGAAAACCCGGGACAGGGGATTATAGCAATCAGCCCCAGCATTTT. Amino acids: CASRKPGTGDYSNQPQHF.

V gene TRBV28 combines with J gene TRBJ2-3, with D possibly TRBD2 on 7 matching bases. The CDR3 totals 16 residues. Trimming left V 5 bases short and J 0 bases short, with 15 bases between. Germline V gives CDR1 MDHEN, CDR2 SYDVKM. The DNA of the CDR3 is TGTGCCAGCAGTCCCCTCCGGGGGGCGAGCACAGATACGCAGTATTTT. It is translated as CASSPLRGASTDTQYF.

The chain employs TRBV7-2 and TRBJ2-5; TRBD1 is a possible D gene (7 bases). Germline loops: CDR1 SGHTA, CDR2 FQGNSA. The V end was cut by 1 base, the J end by 5 bases, with 20 bases between. This CDR3 contains 17 residues. The CDR3 is CASSLGTSDRAGETQYF. In DNA form, the CDR3 reads TGTGCCAGCAGCTTAGGAACCTCCGACAGGGCGGGGGAGACCCAGTACTTC.

The genes are TRBV28 and TRBJ1-5; possible D gene TRBD1, 6 bases. The ends were cut back, 2 bases at V and 2 bases at J, with 7 bases in the middle. The CDR3 contains 14 residues. Germline V CDR1 and CDR2: MDHEN, SYDVKM. CDR3 bases: TGTGCCAGCAGTTTAGCAGGGGGCAATCAGCCCCAGCATTTT. This gives the protein CASSLAGGNQPQHF. Full variable domain (outside the CDR3, taken from reference TRBV28 and TRBJ1-5): DVKVTQSSRYLVKRTGEKVFLECVQDMDHENMFWYRQDPGLGLRLIYFSYDVKMKEKGDIPEGYSVSREKKERFSLILESASTNQTSMYLCASSLAGGNQPQHFGDGTRLSIL.

The V and J genes are TRBV3-1 (or the pseudogene TRBV3-2) and TRBJ1-2; D is possibly TRBD1 (6 bases). CDR1 LGHDT and CDR2 YNNKEL come from the germline V gene (reference sequence). Trimming took 0 bases from V and 5 from J, leaving 13 bases between them. The CDR3 spans 15 residues. The CDR3 DNA is TGTGCCAGCAGCCAAGATAGGGGGATTCGGTATGGCTACACCTTC. Translation gives CASSQDRGIRYGYTF.